This T cell receptor beta chain stems from a study of Ad26.COV2.S vaccination and SARS-CoV-2 variants (dated by TCRdb to the early 2020s). Broadly, across the study: Vaccine-arm donors were drawn from COV1001, a multicentre, randomized, double-blind, placebo-controlled phase I-IIa trial of Ad26.COV2.S in healthy adults. Ad26.COV2.S was administered intramuscularly at 5 x 10^10 or 1 x 10^11 viral particles, either as a single shot or as two shots given 56 days apart. Sequencing of the TCRbeta repertoire served to evaluate the specificity and breadth of SARS-CoV-2-reactive T cell receptors following Ad26.COV2.S vaccination. The TCR-sequenced set comprised about 32 samples: approximately 20 Ad26.COV2.S vaccine recipients, 5 placebo recipients and 8 SARS-CoV-2 convalescent individuals. Trial participants were randomized into five groups of five, in which low-dose or high-dose Ad26.COV2.S was given once or twice, or placebo was given on both occasions. Investigators remained blinded to trial group allocation during experiments and outcome assessment.

What the authors observed across the whole study: The study lacked the statistical power to compare responses across vaccine doses or regimens. Ad26.COV2.S recipients had higher spike-specific TCR breadth than placebo recipients (P = 0.0014). Substantial breadth of spike-specific CD8+ and CD4+ T cell responses was reported after vaccination. The authors noted that the TCR breadth and depth analyses may have underestimated total T cell responses. Vaccine and placebo recipients had similar non-spike TCR breadth, a finding consistent with the vaccine containing only spike.

The CDR3, from cysteine to phenylalanine, totals 15 residues. CDR3 DNA only is kept here, 45 bases in frame from base 1. Reading the germline V gene (reference sequence) gives CDR1 LGHDT and CDR2 YNNKEL. The V end loses 0 bases and the J end loses 8 bases, and a stretch of 13 bases separates them. Per the publication, the treatment or condition label means: around 19 received Ad26.COV2.S at low or high dose, single or two shots; several received placebo; per-sample allocation not given. Repertoires of vaccine and placebo recipients were sequenced from samples taken on day 63 after the first injection. Cohort 1b enrolled fewer than 30 adults aged 18-55 years at a single site in Boston, USA, between 29 July and 7 August 2020. Ad26.COV2.S was a replication-incompetent adenovirus type 26 vector expressing a prefusion-stabilized SARS-CoV-2 spike protein from the original Wuhan strain. The immunoSEQ Assay was the method used to sequence TCRbeta CDR3 regions. After extraction, genomic DNA underwent amplification by bias-controlled multiplex PCR, followed by high-throughput sequencing. In the authors' own workflow: To quantify the absolute abundance of each unique TCRbeta CDR3 region, sequences were collapsed and filtered. T cell fraction was estimated by normalizing TCRbeta template counts to usable DNA, which was measured by amplifying reference genes present in all nucleated cells. Repertoire TCRs were annotated as SARS-CoV-2-specific when V gene, CDR3 amino acid sequence and J gene were exactly matched to a known reactive TCR set. The reference SARS-CoV-2 TCR set came from MIRA and was filtered for enrichment in COVID-19-positive ImmuneCODE repertoires, removing public or cross-reactive TCRs. Using the MIRA antigens, annotated TCRs were further analysed by specific ORF or by position within an ORF. Depth was the summed frequency of annotated unique rearrangements, while breadth was defined as annotated unique rearrangements over total unique productive rearrangements. Two-sided Wilcoxon rank-sum tests were used to compare TCR breadth between groups. Sourced from immuneACCESS, this table was stored by TCRdb with only in-frame sequences that have V and J called. A share of the clones is absent; for the studies checked, an unresolved V gene accounts for under half, and the remainder has no known explanation. The V and J calls and clone size come from that table; D and trimming were worked out from the DNA. The table for this sample lists around 270,000 clones; 87% of them were counted only once. The top ten constitute approximately 3% of the sample.

As to this clone: Its antigen has not been determined. No base quality values were provided; no much bigger clone lies one nucleotide off.

The source is a person between 18 and 65 years old who received the Ad26.COV2.S COVID-19 vaccine or a placebo. The sample consisted of peripheral blood, taken in a trial of Ad26.COV2.S vaccine versus placebo. The chain is encoded by TRBV3-1 (or the pseudogene TRBV3-2) joined to TRBJ1-4; no confident D gene assignment can be made. For the CDR3, the sequence is CASSQDRTTGEKLFF. In nucleotide form, the sequence is TGTGCCAGCAGCCAAGACAGGACGACGGGCGAAAAACTGTTTTTT.